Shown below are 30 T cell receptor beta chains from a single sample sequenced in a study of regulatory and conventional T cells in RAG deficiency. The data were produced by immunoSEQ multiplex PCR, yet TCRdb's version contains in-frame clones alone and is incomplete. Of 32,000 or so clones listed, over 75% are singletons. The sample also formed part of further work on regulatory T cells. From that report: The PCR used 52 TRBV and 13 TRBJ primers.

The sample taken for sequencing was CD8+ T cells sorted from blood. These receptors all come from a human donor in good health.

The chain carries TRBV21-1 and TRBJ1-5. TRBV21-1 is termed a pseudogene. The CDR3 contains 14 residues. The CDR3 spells CASSKGSGNQPQHF. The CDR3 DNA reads TGTGCCAGCAGCAAAGGTTCGGGCAATCAGCCCCAGCATTTT.

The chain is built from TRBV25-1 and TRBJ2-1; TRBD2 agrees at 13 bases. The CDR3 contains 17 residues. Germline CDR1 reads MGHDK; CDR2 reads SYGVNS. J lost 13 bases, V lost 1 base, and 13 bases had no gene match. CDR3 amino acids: CASSESHQGLAGDFQFF. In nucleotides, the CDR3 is TGTGCCAGCAGTGAATCTCACCAAGGACTAGCGGGAGATTTCCAGTTCTTC.

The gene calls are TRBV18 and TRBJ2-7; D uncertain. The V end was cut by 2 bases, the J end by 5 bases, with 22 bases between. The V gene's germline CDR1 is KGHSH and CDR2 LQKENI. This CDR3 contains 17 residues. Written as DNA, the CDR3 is TGTGCCAGCTCACCAATTCCGGATCAGCCGTCGCCCGACGAGCAGTACTTC. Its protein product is CASSPIPDQPSPDEQYF.

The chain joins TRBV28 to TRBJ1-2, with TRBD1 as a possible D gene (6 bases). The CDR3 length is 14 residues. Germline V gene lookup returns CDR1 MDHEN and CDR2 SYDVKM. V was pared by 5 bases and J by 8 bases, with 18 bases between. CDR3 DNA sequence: TGTGCCAGCAGTCTGTTTGGAACAGGGTACGGCTACACCTTC. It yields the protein CASSLFGTGYGYTF.

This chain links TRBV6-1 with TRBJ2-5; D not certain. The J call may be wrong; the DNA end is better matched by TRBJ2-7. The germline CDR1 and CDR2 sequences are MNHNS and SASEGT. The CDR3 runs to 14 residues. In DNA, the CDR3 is TGTGCCAGCAAAGGGATCCCAGGCGCCTACGAGCAGTACTTC. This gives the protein CASKGIPGAYEQYF.

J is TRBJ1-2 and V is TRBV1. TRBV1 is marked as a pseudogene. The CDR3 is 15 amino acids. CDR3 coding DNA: TGCACCAGCAGCCAAGCTTTAGGGCAGAACTATGGCTACACCTTC. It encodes CTSSQALGQNYGYTF.

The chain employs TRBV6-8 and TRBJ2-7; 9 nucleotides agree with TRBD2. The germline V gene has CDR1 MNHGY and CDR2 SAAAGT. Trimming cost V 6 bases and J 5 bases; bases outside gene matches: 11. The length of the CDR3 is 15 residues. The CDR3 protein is CASSTRGGLLHEQYF. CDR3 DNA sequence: TGTGCCAGCAGCACGCGGGGGGGGCTACTCCACGAGCAGTACTTC.

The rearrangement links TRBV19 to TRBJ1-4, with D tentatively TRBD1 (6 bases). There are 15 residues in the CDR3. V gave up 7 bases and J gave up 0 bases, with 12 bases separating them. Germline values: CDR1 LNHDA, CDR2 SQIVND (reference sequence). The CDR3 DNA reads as TGTGCCAGTACCGACAGGCCGGCAACTAATGAAAAACTGTTTTTT. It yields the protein CASTDRPATNEKLFF.

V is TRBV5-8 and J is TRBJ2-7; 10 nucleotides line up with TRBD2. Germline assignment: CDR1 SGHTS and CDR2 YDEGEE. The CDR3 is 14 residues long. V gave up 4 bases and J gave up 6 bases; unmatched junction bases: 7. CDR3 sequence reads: CASSPAGGPVEQYF. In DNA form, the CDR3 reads TGTGCCAGCAGCCCAGCGGGAGGGCCGGTCGAGCAGTACTTC.

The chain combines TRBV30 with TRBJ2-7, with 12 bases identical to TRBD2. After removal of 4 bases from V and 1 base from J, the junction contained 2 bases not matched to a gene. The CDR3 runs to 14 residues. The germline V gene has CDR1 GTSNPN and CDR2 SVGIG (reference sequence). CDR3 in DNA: TGTGCCTGGATGACTAGCGGGGGATCCTACGAGCAGTACTTC. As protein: CAWMTSGGSYEQYF.

CDR3 nucleotides: TGTGCCAGCAGCTCCCGGACAGGGAGCTCCTACAATGAGCAGTTCTTC. It is translated as CASSSRTGSSYNEQFF. The chain has TRBV11-2 and TRBJ2-1, with TRBD1 matching over 8 bases. This CDR3 is built from 16 residues. From germline, CDR1 is SGHAT and CDR2 FQNNGV. The V gene end was trimmed by 4 bases and the J gene end by 0 bases; junction bases not matched to a gene: 5.

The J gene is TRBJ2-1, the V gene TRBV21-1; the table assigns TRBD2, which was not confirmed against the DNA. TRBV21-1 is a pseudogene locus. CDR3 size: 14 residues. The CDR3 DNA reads TGTGCCAGCAGCAAAGCCTCTATCTGTACTGAGCAGTTCTTC. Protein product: CASSKASICTEQFF.

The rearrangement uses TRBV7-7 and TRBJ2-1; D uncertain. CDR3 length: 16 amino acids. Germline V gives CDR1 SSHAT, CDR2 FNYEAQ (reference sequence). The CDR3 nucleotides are TGTGCTAGCCCTCATCCGGGCGGAAGAGACTACAATGAGCAGTTCTTC. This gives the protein CASPHPGGRDYNEQFF.

The DNA of the CDR3 is TGTGCTAGTGGTTTGGTACAAGGCCTCCTAGATACGCAGTATTTT. Translation gives CASGLVQGLLDTQYF. The J gene is TRBJ2-3, the V gene TRBV12-5, with D uncertain. With 0 bases removed from V and 5 bases from J, the gap between germline ends came to 12 bases. The CDR3 spans 15 residues. Germline-derived CDR1 and CDR2 are LGHNT and FRNRAP. Full variable domain (remainder filled in from reference TRBV12-5 and TRBJ2-3): DARVTQTPRHKVTEMGQEVTMRCQPILGHNTVFWYRQTMMQGLELLAYFRNRAPLDDSGMPKDRFSAEMPDATLATLKIQPSEPRDSAVYFCASGLVQGLLDTQYFGPGTRLTVL.

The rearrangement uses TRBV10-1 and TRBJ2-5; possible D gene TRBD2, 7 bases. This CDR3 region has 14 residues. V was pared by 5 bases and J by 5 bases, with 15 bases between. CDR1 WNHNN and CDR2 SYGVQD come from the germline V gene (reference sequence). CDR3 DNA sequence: TGCGCCAGCAGTACGCTAAGGGGGGGGGAGACCCAGTACTTC. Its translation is CASSTLRGGETQYF.

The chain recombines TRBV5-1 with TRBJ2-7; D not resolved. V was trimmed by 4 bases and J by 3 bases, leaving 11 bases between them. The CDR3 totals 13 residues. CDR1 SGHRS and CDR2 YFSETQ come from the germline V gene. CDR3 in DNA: TGCGCCAGCAGCCCATACTCCGGCTACGAGCAGTACTTC. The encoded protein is CASSPYSGYEQYF. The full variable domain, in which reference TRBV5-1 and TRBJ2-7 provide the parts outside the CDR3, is KAGVTQTPRYLIKTRGQQVTLSCSPISGHRSVSWYQQTPGQGLQFLFEYFSETQRNKGNFPGRFSGRQFSNSRSEMNVSTLELGDSALYLCASSPYSGYEQYFGPGTRLTVT.

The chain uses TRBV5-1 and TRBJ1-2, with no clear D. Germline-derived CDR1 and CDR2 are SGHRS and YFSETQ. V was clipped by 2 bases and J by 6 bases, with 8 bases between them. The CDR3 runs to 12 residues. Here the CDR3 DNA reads TGCGCCAGCAGCTTCCAAGGAAATGGCTACACCTTC. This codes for CASSFQGNGYTF.

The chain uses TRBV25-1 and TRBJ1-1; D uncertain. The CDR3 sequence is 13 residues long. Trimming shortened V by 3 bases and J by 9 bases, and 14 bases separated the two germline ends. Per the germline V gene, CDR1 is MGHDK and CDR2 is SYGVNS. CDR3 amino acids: CASSDVEGGKAFF. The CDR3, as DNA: TGTGCCAGCAGTGACGTCGAGGGTGGTAAAGCTTTCTTT. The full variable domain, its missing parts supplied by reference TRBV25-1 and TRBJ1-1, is EADIYQTPRYLVIGTGKKITLECSQTMGHDKMYWYQQDPGMELHLIHYSYGVNSTEKGDLSSESTVSRIRTEHFPLTLESARPSHTSQYLCASSDVEGGKAFFGQGTRLTVV.

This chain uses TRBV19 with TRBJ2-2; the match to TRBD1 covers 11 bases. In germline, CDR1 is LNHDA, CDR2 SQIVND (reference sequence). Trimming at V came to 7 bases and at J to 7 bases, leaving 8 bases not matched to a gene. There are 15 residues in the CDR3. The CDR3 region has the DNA TGTGCCAGTAACCCCCGGGACAGGGGGAACGGGGAGCTGTTTTTT. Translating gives CASNPRDRGNGELFF.

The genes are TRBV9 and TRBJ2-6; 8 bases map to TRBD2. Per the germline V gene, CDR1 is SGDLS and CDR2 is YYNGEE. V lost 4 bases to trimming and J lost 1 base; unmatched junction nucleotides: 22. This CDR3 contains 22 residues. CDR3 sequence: CASSLPGGGRPGEESGANVLTF. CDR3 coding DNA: TGTGCCAGCAGCTTGCCCGGGGGGGGGCGCCCCGGTGAGGAATCTGGGGCCAACGTCCTGACTTTC.

In DNA form, the CDR3 reads TGTGCCAGCAGCTTAGTGGGAAGTTGGCTCCATGGCTACACCTTC. This sequence encodes CASSLVGSWLHGYTF. V gene TRBV11-2 combines with J gene TRBJ1-2; D is unresolved. This CDR3 has 15 residues. Per the germline V gene, CDR1 is SGHAT and CDR2 is FQNNGV. V lost 1 base and J 6 bases, leaving 15 bases between the germline ends.

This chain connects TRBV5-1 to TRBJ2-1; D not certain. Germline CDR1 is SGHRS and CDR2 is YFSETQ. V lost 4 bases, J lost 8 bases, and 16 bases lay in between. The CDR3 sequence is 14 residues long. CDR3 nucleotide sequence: TGCGCCAGCAGCCCGGACGCGGAATCCTATGAGCAGTTCTTC. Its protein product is CASSPDAESYEQFF.

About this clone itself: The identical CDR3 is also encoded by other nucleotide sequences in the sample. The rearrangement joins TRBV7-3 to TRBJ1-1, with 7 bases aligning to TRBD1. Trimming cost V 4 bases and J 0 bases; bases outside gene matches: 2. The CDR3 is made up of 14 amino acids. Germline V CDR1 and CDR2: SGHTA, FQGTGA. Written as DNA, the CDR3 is TGTGCCAGCAGCTCGGGACAGATGAACACTGAAGCTTTCTTT. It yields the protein CASSSGQMNTEAFF.

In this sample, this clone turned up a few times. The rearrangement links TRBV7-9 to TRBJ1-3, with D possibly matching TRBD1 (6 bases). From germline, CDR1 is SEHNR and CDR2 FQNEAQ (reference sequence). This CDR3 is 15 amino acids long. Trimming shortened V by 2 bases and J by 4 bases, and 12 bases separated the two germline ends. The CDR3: CASSLTQGLGNTIYF. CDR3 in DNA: TGTGCCAGCAGCTTAACCCAGGGGTTGGGAAACACCATATATTTT.

The CDR3 nucleotides read TGTGCCAGCTCCCAGGGGATAGCTAACTATGGCTACACCTTC. As protein: CASSQGIANYGYTF. V gene TRBV7-3 combines with J gene TRBJ1-2; TRBD1 is a possible D gene (6 bases). Trimming stripped 8 bases from V and 0 bases from J, with 13 bases between. CDR1 and CDR2 (germline): SGHTA, FQGTGA. The CDR3 length is 14 residues. The whole variable domain, filled in from reference TRBV7-3 and TRBJ1-2, reads GAGVSQTPSNKVTEKGKYVELRCDPISGHTALYWYRQSLGQGPEFLIYFQGTGAADDSGLPNDRFFAVRPEGSVSTLKIQRTERGDSAVYLCASSQGIANYGYTFGSGTRLTVV.

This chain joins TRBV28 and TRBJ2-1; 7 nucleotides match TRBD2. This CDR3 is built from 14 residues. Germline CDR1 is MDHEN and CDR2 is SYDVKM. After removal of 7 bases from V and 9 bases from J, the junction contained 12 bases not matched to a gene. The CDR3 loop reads CASTLGGSVGEQFF. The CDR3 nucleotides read TGTGCCAGCACCCTGGGGGGGAGTGTAGGTGAGCAGTTCTTC.

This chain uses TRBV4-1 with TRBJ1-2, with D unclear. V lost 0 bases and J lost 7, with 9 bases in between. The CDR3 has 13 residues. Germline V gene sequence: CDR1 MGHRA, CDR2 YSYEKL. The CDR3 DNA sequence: TGCGCCAGCAGCCAAGATCTGGCATCTGGCTACACCTTC. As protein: CASSQDLASGYTF.

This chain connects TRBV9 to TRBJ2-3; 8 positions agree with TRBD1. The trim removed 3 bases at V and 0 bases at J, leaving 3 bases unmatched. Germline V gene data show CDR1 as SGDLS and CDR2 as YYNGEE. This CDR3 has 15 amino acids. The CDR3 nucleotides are TGTGCCAGCAGCGAGACAGGGGCGAGCACAGATACGCAGTATTTT. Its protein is CASSETGASTDTQYF. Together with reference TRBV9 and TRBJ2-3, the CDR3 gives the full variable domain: DSGVTQTPKHLITATGQRVTLRCSPRSGDLSVYWYQQSLDQGLQFLIQYYNGEERAKGNILERFSAQQFPDLHSELNLSSLELGDSALYFCASSETGASTDTQYFGPGTRLTVL.

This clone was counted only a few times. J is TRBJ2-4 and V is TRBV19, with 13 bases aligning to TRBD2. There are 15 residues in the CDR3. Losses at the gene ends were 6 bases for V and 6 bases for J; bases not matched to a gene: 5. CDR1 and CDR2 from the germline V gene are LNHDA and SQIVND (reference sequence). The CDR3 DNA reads TGTGCCAGTAGACTGACTAGCGGGGGGTTAAACATTCAGTACTTC. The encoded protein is CASRLTSGGLNIQYF.

CDR3: CASSLSSGRATYEQYF. CDR3 sequence (DNA): TGTGCCAGCAGTTTATCTAGCGGGAGGGCTACCTACGAGCAGTACTTC. The chain is built from TRBV28 and TRBJ2-7, with 12 bases that match TRBD2. The germline gives CDR1 MDHEN, CDR2 SYDVKM. Unmatched junction bases numbered 3, after V lost 1 base and J lost 2 bases. CDR3 length: 16 residues.